This TCR beta chain was sequenced in a study of blood T cell repertoires in COVID-19. The overall study: T cells, B-cell-depleted T cells, or PBMCs supplied cDNA or gDNA.

The authors' processing: Estimated nucleated cell counts came from reference gene primer amplification. TCRdb's table, derived via immunoSEQ multiplex PCR, lists solely in-frame clones and lacks some. D and trimming come from the DNA, and the V and J calls and clone size come from that table. The sample lists around 56,000 clones; roughly 80% were seen once. Germline CDR1 SGHRS, CDR2 YFSETQ. The CDR3 has 16 residues. V was pared by 3 bases and J by 7 bases, with 13 bases of the junction left unmatched. The sequence came from a woman between 65 and 79 years old with acute or convalescent COVID-19. The chain has TRBV5-1 and TRBJ1-2; TRBD1 matches 9 bases. The sample consisted of peripheral blood. The CDR3 reads CASSSKQGASWGGYTF. The DNA for the CDR3 is TGCGCCAGCAGCTCGAAACAGGGGGCGAGTTGGGGTGGCTACACCTTC.